This T cell receptor (beta chain) derives from a study of cytomegalovirus exposure and HLA in healthy donors. In this sample, this clone turned up a few times. The antigen is undetermined. Profiling relied on immunoSEQ multiplex PCR, and the TCRdb table lists in-frame clones only, not all of them. This table has about 67,000 clones, about 93% appearing once. Study results and limitations: The study flagged roughly 160 TCR beta chains as cytomegalovirus-associated.

The TCR was taken from a woman aged 18-29 years in good health and CMV-seronegative. The specimen sequenced was PBMCs.

CDR3 residues: CASTTSGGAYNEQFF. CDR3 in DNA: TGTGCCAGCACCACTAGCGGGGGGGCATACAATGAGCAGTTCTTC. The chain couples TRBV28 to TRBJ2-1, with 13 bases aligning to TRBD2. The CDR3 covers 15 residues. The germline V gene encodes CDR1 MDHEN and CDR2 SYDVKM. Trimming removed 7 bases from V and 4 bases from J; junction bases left unmatched: 4.